The 24 T cell receptor beta chains in this list originate from one sample, sequenced in a study of cytomegalovirus exposure and HLA in healthy donors. The PCR contained 60 Vbeta and 13 Jbeta primers. The table came from immunoSEQ multiplex PCR; TCRdb's copy has only in-frame clones and leaves some out. The sample shows approximately 150,000 clones, roughly 80% of them seen only once. Sequencing was performed on PBMCs. These receptors were obtained from a male donor in good health and CMV-seronegative.

The chain joins TRBV9 to TRBJ2-5; TRBD2 matches at 10 bases. Unmatched junction bases numbered 4, after V lost 6 bases and J lost 5 bases. From germline, CDR1 is SGDLS and CDR2 YYNGEE. This CDR3 region has 13 residues. This CDR3 reads CASKAGGSETQYF. Written as DNA, the CDR3 is TGTGCCAGCAAAGCGGGGGGGAGCGAGACCCAGTACTTC. Full variable domain (outside the CDR3, taken from reference TRBV9 and TRBJ2-5): DSGVTQTPKHLITATGQRVTLRCSPRSGDLSVYWYQQSLDQGLQFLIQYYNGEERAKGNILERFSAQQFPDLHSELNLSSLELGDSALYFCASKAGGSETQYFGPGTRLLVL.

The CDR3 loop is CASSSGQGIYGYTF. The CDR3 bases are TGCGCCAGCAGCTCCGGACAGGGCATCTATGGCTACACCTTC. The J gene is TRBJ1-2, the V gene TRBV5-1; 8 positions match TRBD1. This CDR3 comprises 14 residues. The V gene's germline CDR1 is SGHRS and CDR2 YFSETQ. Trimming took 3 bases from V and 4 from J; bases not matched to a gene: 5.

The CDR3 protein is CASSPRDRGWNTEAFF. In nucleotides, the CDR3 is TGTGCCAGCTCACCCCGGGACAGGGGCTGGAACACTGAAGCTTTCTTT. The chain is built from TRBV18 and TRBJ1-1, with 10 bases identical to TRBD1. V lost 3 bases, J lost 1 base, and 5 bases stayed unmatched. There are 16 residues in the CDR3. The V gene's germline CDR1 is KGHSH and CDR2 LQKENI.

The CDR3 here is CASSSGQGAYEQYF. The CDR3 nucleotides read TGTGCCAGCAGCTCTGGACAGGGGGCCTACGAGCAGTACTTC. V and J are TRBV13 and TRBJ2-7; TRBD1 matches 10 bases. Germline CDR1 and CDR2: PRHDT and FYEKMQ (reference sequence). V shed 4 bases, J shed 2 bases, and the junction held 2 bases outside the gene matches. The CDR3 has 14 amino acids.

This clone was detected once. V gene TRBV2 combines with J gene TRBJ2-3; TRBD2 matches at 10 bases. Germline V lookup: CDR1 SNHLY, CDR2 FYNNEI. V lost 6 bases, J lost 0 bases, and 3 bases stayed unmatched. This CDR3 spans 15 amino acids. Written as DNA, the CDR3 is TGTGCCAGCAGGGTAGCGGGGGGAAGCACAGATACGCAGTATTTT. Residues: CASRVAGGSTDTQYF.

DNA of the CDR3: TGTGCCAGTAGTATAGGTTCCATGTTGAATGAAAAACTGTTTTTT. Translated: CASSIGSMLNEKLFF. This rearrangement joins TRBV19 to TRBJ1-4; D unresolved. The CDR3 sequence is 15 residues long. Trimming cost V 1 base and J 5 bases, with 11 bases left between them. Germline V gene sequence: CDR1 LNHDA, CDR2 SQIVND (reference sequence).

The rearrangement joins TRBV10-1 to TRBJ1-1; 9 positions match TRBD1. CDR3 length: 12 residues. The V gene's germline CDR1 is WNHNN and CDR2 SYGVQD (reference sequence). V lost 2 bases to trimming and J lost 12 bases; unmatched junction nucleotides: 4. The CDR3 coding sequence is TGCGCCAGCAGTGAGGGGACAGGGATGACTTTCTTT. Protein product: CASSEGTGMTFF.

The chain links TRBV5-1 to TRBJ1-2, with a possible D match to TRBD1 (6 bases). The CDR3 has 15 amino acids. Trimming stripped 0 bases from V and 4 bases from J, with 13 bases between. Germline V gene data show CDR1 as SGHRS and CDR2 as YFSETQ. The CDR3 is CASSLGGRGGYGYTF. DNA for the CDR3: TGCGCCAGCAGCTTGGGCGGCAGGGGCGGCTATGGCTACACCTTC.

The V call is TRBV11-2, the J call TRBJ1-2, with a tentative D call TRBD1 (6 bases). In germline, CDR1 is SGHAT, CDR2 FQNNGV. Between the trimmed V and J ends, which lost 5 bases and 4 bases, there was a span of 26 bases. The CDR3 contains 18 residues. The CDR3 bases are TGTGCCAGCAGCATTAGTTTCAAGAGGGGGGGCGAGGGCTATGGCTACACCTTC. It specifies CASSISFKRGGEGYGYTF.

This clone has only one observation. The V gene is TRBV7-2, the J gene TRBJ1-5, with TRBD1 identical over 8 bases. CDR1 and CDR2 (germline): SGHTA, FQGNSA. J lost 6 bases, V lost 0 bases, and 4 bases had no gene match. CDR3 length: 15 residues. This CDR3 is CASSLAGTGGQPQHF. Here the CDR3 DNA reads TGTGCCAGCAGCTTAGCCGGGACAGGCGGTCAGCCCCAGCATTTT. Full variable domain (remainder filled in from reference TRBV7-2 and TRBJ1-5): GAGVSQSPSNKVTEKGKDVELRCDPISGHTALYWYRQSLGQGLEFLIYFQGNSAPDKSGLPSDRFSAERTGGSVSTLTIQRTQQEDSAVYLCASSLAGTGGQPQHFGDGTRLSIL.

V and J are TRBV19 and TRBJ1-2, with TRBD1 matching 9 bases. There are 15 residues in the CDR3. From germline, CDR1 is LNHDA and CDR2 SQIVND (reference sequence). Losses at the gene ends were 5 bases for V and 2 bases for J; bases not matched to a gene: 6. CDR3 in amino acids: CASSPQDRGNYGYTF. The DNA of the CDR3 is TGTGCCAGTAGTCCCCAGGACAGGGGAAACTATGGCTACACCTTC. Full variable domain (rest looked up from reference TRBV19 and TRBJ1-2): DGGITQSPKYLFRKEGQNVTLSCEQNLNHDAMYWYRQDPGQGLRLIYYSQIVNDFQKGDIAEGYSVSREKKESFPLTVTSAQKNPTAFYLCASSPQDRGNYGYTFGSGTRLTVV.

This clone was picked up a small number of times. This chain's CDR3 is CASSELTPGHLYSYEQYF. Here the CDR3 DNA reads TGTGCCAGCAGTGAACTCACTCCGGGACACCTGTACTCCTACGAGCAGTACTTC. The chain has TRBV2 and TRBJ2-7, with D tentatively TRBD1 (6 bases). The CDR3 has 18 residues. V was trimmed by 2 bases and J by 0 bases, leaving 20 bases between them. Looked up from germline, CDR1 is SNHLY and CDR2 is FYNNEI.

This rearrangement joins TRBV6-1 to TRBJ1-1, with TRBD1 identical over 11 bases. After removal of 4 bases from V and 4 bases from J, the junction contained 2 bases not matched to a gene. This CDR3 contains 14 residues. Germline values: CDR1 MNHNS, CDR2 SASEGT. DNA for the CDR3: TGTGCCAGCAGTGTGGGGACAGGGGGCACTGAAGCTTTCTTT. Its protein is CASSVGTGGTEAFF.

This chain joins TRBV15 and TRBJ1-2; D is perhaps TRBD1 (5 bases). Germline values: CDR1 LNHNV, CDR2 YYDKDF (reference sequence). The ends were cut back, 4 bases at V and 1 base at J, with 13 bases in the middle. CDR3 length equals 15 residues. The CDR3 protein is CATSTTGVGNYGYTF. CDR3 coding DNA: TGTGCCACCAGCACAACAGGCGTCGGTAACTATGGCTACACCTTC.

The rearrangement joins TRBV9 to TRBJ1-1; perhaps TRBD1 as D (5 bases). CDR3 length: 14 residues. CDR1 is SGDLS, CDR2 YYNGEE, per germline. V was clipped by 0 bases and J by 0 bases, with 6 bases between them. CDR3 bases: TGTGCCAGCAGCGTAGAACAGGTGAACACTGAAGCTTTCTTT. It is translated as CASSVEQVNTEAFF.

The rearrangement links TRBV4-1 to TRBJ1-4, with a tentative D call TRBD1 (6 bases). Trimming removed 5 bases at V and 7 bases at J, with 17 bases between. CDR1 is MGHRA and CDR2 is YSYEKL in the germline V gene. This CDR3 is built from 15 residues. The CDR3 coding sequence is TGCGCCAGCAGCACTAACACAGGGCCGATTGAAAAACTGTTTTTT. Amino acids: CASSTNTGPIEKLFF.

The V call is TRBV7-9, the J call TRBJ1-1; maybe TRBD1 (6 bases). Germline lookup yields CDR1 SEHNR and CDR2 FQNEAQ (reference sequence). This CDR3 has 12 residues. With 1 base removed from V and 7 bases from J, the gap between germline ends came to 7 bases. Here the CDR3 reads CASSLEGDEAFF. Here the CDR3 DNA reads TGTGCCAGCAGCTTAGAGGGGGATGAAGCTTTCTTT.

The rearrangement joins TRBV7-2 to TRBJ2-3, with D perhaps matching TRBD1 (5 bases). This CDR3 is built from 18 residues. Germline V lookup: CDR1 SGHTA, CDR2 FQGNSA. Trimming pared 5 bases from V and 0 bases from J, leaving 21 bases between. The CDR3 DNA reads TGTGCCAGCAGCATCCCGTACCAGACAGTTACTAGCACAGATACGCAGTATTTT. It translates to CASSIPYQTVTSTDTQYF.

This clone showed up just once. This chain joins TRBV2 and TRBJ1-5; 7 bases are shared with TRBD1. The V gene end was trimmed by 3 bases and the J gene end by 6 bases; junction bases not matched to a gene: 5. Germline V lookup: CDR1 SNHLY, CDR2 FYNNEI. The CDR3 sequence is 14 residues long. DNA of the CDR3: TGTGCCAGCAGTGAGGGCAGGGGGGTTCAGCCCCAGCATTTT. As protein: CASSEGRGVQPQHF.

This clone was seen only a few times. The chain is built from TRBV5-4 and TRBJ2-7, with TRBD1 matching 10 bases. CDR3 length: 15 residues. J lost 0 bases, V lost 5 bases, and 5 bases had no gene match. Germline CDR1 is SGHNT and CDR2 is YYREEE (reference sequence). CDR3: CASSSGTGVSYEQYF. CDR3 nucleotide sequence: TGTGCCAGCAGTTCCGGGACAGGGGTCTCCTACGAGCAGTACTTC.

The chain combines TRBV10-3 with TRBJ1-2, with 7 positions matching TRBD1. The CDR3 has 15 residues. J lost 10 bases, V lost 7 bases, and 18 bases had no gene match. Germline lookup yields CDR1 ENHRY and CDR2 SYGVKD. The CDR3 is CAINAGVGQTYTYTF. The CDR3 DNA reads as TGTGCCATCAATGCTGGGGTGGGACAGACTTATACCTACACCTTC.

The J gene is TRBJ1-5, the V gene TRBV18; perhaps TRBD1 as D (6 bases). V was trimmed by 4 bases and J by 2 bases, leaving 9 bases between them. The V gene's germline CDR1 is KGHSH and CDR2 LQKENI. The CDR3 is 14 residues long. The CDR3 DNA is TGTGCCAGCTCACTTTACAGGGGCAATCAGCCCCAGCATTTT. This encodes CASSLYRGNQPQHF.

The chain recombines TRBV6-1 with TRBJ1-6; 9 positions match TRBD1. CDR3 length: 14 amino acids. The germline gives CDR1 MNHNS, CDR2 SASEGT. Trimming at V came to 8 bases and at J to 5 bases, leaving 4 bases not matched to a gene. The CDR3 DNA sequence: TGTGCCAGCTTTCGGACAGGGGATAATTCACCCCTCCACTTT. Its translation is CASFRTGDNSPLHF.

The V call is TRBV5-4, the J call TRBJ2-1, with 10 nucleotides matching TRBD2. The ends lost 3 bases at V and 4 bases at J; junction bases unmatched: 7. This CDR3 is built from 16 residues. Germline V lookup: CDR1 SGHNT, CDR2 YYREEE (reference sequence). The CDR3 DNA is TGTGCCAGCAGCTCCGCTAGCGGGGGCAATTACAATGAGCAGTTCTTC. It codes for CASSSASGGNYNEQFF.